This T cell receptor beta chain was sequenced for a study of blood T cells in healthy people across ages. Whole-study context: Template switching picked up about one barcoded beta molecule for each two T cells.

Every donor contributed about 10 milliliters of peripheral blood by blood draw. With a J-beta primer mix and a sample-barcoded 5' primer, a second PCR ran about 7 to 11 cycles. MiXCR, applied by TCRdb to the 5' RACE reads, yields one record per CDR3 protein. This table has some 1 million distinct CDR3 sequences, around 43% appearing once. The CDR3 covers 18 residues. V dropped 3 bases and J dropped 5 bases, with 23 bases sitting between them. Germline CDR1 and CDR2: SEHNR and FQNEAQ (reference sequence). The sample comprised blood. The sequence came from a woman aged 55-75 years in good health. The chain links TRBV7-9 to TRBJ2-1, with a possible D match to TRBD2 (6 bases). DNA for the CDR3: TGTGCCAGCAGCTTTCATGCGGGATTTGGTGACCCCGACAATGAGCAGTTCTTC. Protein: CASSFHAGFGDPDNEQFF.